The T cell receptor beta chain described here comes from a study of cytomegalovirus exposure and HLA in healthy donors. PCR employed 60 Vbeta and 13 Jbeta primers. The table came from immunoSEQ multiplex PCR; TCRdb's copy has only in-frame clones and leaves some out. The sample has approximately 150,000 clones; roughly 82% are singletons. With respect to this clone: The target antigen is unknown.

Whole-study results and caveats: Later work associated roughly 17,000 TCR beta sequences with HLA alleles at 0.05 false discovery rate. HLA-A and HLA-B allele assignments for most subjects were reportedly predicted accurately using TCR beta sequences.

The CDR3 totals 16 residues. V was clipped by 0 bases and J by 3 bases; unmatched bases: 4. Per the germline V gene, CDR1 is LGHNA and CDR2 is YSLEER. The sample taken for sequencing was PBMCs. The chain links TRBV4-3 to TRBJ2-1, with TRBD1 identical over 8 bases. This TCR was recovered from a woman in her twenties or thirties in good health and CMV-seronegative. The CDR3 bases are TGCGCCAGCAGCCAAGATGACAGGGGTGGCTACAATGAGCAGTTCTTC. Translation: CASSQDDRGGYNEQFF.